These 32 T cell receptor beta chains came from one sample sequenced in a study of blood T cell repertoires in COVID-19. Here immunoSEQ multiplex PCR was the method, and the copy in TCRdb shows in-frame clones only, minus some. The table includes under 250,000 clones, around three quarters detected once. The sequenced sample consisted of peripheral blood. The receptor set was obtained from a woman in her sixties or seventies with acute or convalescent COVID-19.

The chain is built from TRBV6-5 and TRBJ1-5, with 8 bases that match TRBD1. Germline trimming cut 10 bases from V and 11 bases from J; bases unmatched to any gene: 13. CDR3 length equals 13 residues. CDR1 MNHEY and CDR2 SVGAGI come from the germline V gene. The CDR3 sequence is CATRAQGAGAQHF. CDR3 DNA: TGTGCCACTCGTGCCCAGGGGGCGGGGGCCCAGCATTTT.

The V gene is TRBV3-1 (or the pseudogene TRBV3-2), the J gene TRBJ1-4, with a weak D call TRBD1 (6 bases). Trimming took off 4 bases at V and 5 bases at J, with 23 bases between the two ends. The germline gives CDR1 LGHDT, CDR2 YNNKEL (reference sequence). The CDR3 consists of 18 residues. DNA for the CDR3: TGTGCCAGCAGCCCTGGTCGGGGGGCTGGGGTTCACAATGAAAAACTGTTTTTT. Translation gives CASSPGRGAGVHNEKLFF.

The chain is built from TRBV2 and TRBJ2-7; no clear D gene. The CDR3 runs to 13 residues. Trimming stripped 5 bases from V and 1 base from J, with 9 bases between. CDR1 and CDR2 from the germline V gene are SNHLY and FYNNEI. Here the CDR3 reads CASSYLTSYEQYV. The CDR3 nucleotides read TGTGCCAGCAGTTACCTTACATCCTACGAGCAGTACGTC.

In this sample, this clone turned up a few times. The chain links TRBV9 to TRBJ1-2; D gene uncertain. Trimming removed 4 bases from V and 3 bases from J, with 16 bases in between. CDR3 size: 15 residues. Germline values: CDR1 SGDLS, CDR2 YYNGEE. The CDR3 DNA is TGTGCCAGCAGCCCTCGTAGCGGCTGGGACTATGGCTACACCTTC. Translated: CASSPRSGWDYGYTF.

The chain combines TRBV2 with TRBJ2-3; D is perhaps TRBD2 (5 bases). The V end was cut by 6 bases, the J end by 5 bases, with 15 bases between. The CDR3 totals 14 residues. Germline V gene sequence: CDR1 SNHLY, CDR2 FYNNEI. CDR3 DNA: TGTGCCAGCAGCCGGTTGGGAGTCAAAGATACGCAGTATTTT. This sequence encodes CASSRLGVKDTQYF. Filled out from reference TRBV2 and TRBJ2-3, the complete variable domain reads EPEVTQTPSHQVTQMGQEVILRCVPISNHLYFYWYRQILGQKVEFLVSFYNNEISEKSEIFDDQFSVERPDGSNFTLKIRSTKLEDSAMYFCASSRLGVKDTQYFGPGTRLTVL.

V is TRBV10-3 and J is TRBJ2-3; a possible D gene is TRBD1 (6 bases). Germline CDR1 ENHRY, CDR2 SYGVKD. The CDR3 contains 12 residues. V was pared by 9 bases and J by 3 bases, with 10 bases between. CDR3 nucleotides: TGTGCCATTAGAGACAGGACAGATACGCAGTATTTT. Translation: CAIRDRTDTQYF.

The V gene is TRBV12-3 or TRBV12-4, the J gene TRBJ2-2; D remains unclear. There are 13 residues in the CDR3. V was trimmed by 7 bases and J by 6 bases, leaving 12 bases between them. The CDR3 protein is CASTLLASGELFF. The CDR3 DNA sequence: TGTGCCAGCACCCTCTTAGCTTCCGGGGAGCTGTTTTTT.

In regard to this clone: A read error may produce the germline difference seen at one junction end. The identical CDR3 is also encoded by other nucleotide sequences in the sample. This chain uses TRBV7-2 with TRBJ2-7; 11 bases match TRBD2. There are 16 residues in the CDR3. Germline V gene lookup returns CDR1 SGHTA and CDR2 FQGNSA. This chain's CDR3 is CASSASLSGGAYEQYF. In DNA form, the CDR3 reads TGTGCCAGCAGCGCGTCCCTTAGCGGGGGGGCGTACGAGCAGTACTTT.

V is TRBV5-1 and J is TRBJ1-4, with 8 nucleotides matching TRBD1. Germline CDR1 SGHRS, CDR2 YFSETQ. The V segment lost 2 bases and the J segment 8 bases; nucleotides outside the gene matches: 11. The CDR3 is 16 amino acids. The CDR3 protein is CASSLNEQGGREKLFF. Written as DNA, the CDR3 is TGCGCCAGCAGCTTAAACGAACAGGGGGGTAGGGAAAAACTGTTTTTT.

The V and J genes are TRBV2 and TRBJ1-6; TRBD1 is a possible D gene (6 bases). Germline assignment: CDR1 SNHLY and CDR2 FYNNEI. This CDR3 comprises 16 residues. The V end was cut by 4 bases, the J end by 5 bases, with 15 bases between. The CDR3 is CASSVSGGRNNSPLHF. The CDR3 DNA sequence: TGTGCCAGCAGTGTTTCTGGGGGCCGTAATAATTCACCCCTCCACTTT.

The chain employs TRBV27 and TRBJ2-3, with D possibly TRBD1 on 6 matching bases. The CDR3 extends over 16 amino acids. The germline CDR1 and CDR2 sequences are MNHEY and SMNVEV (reference sequence). Trimming stripped 5 bases from V and 2 bases from J, with 17 bases between. The CDR3 protein is CASSATRDIPTDTQYF. In DNA, the CDR3 is TGTGCCAGCAGTGCCACCCGGGACATACCCACAGATACGCAGTATTTT.

The V gene is TRBV5-1, the J gene TRBJ2-5; weak D call: TRBD1 (6 bases). Germline values: CDR1 SGHRS, CDR2 YFSETQ. CDR3 length: 13 residues. V was trimmed by 2 bases and J by 3 bases, leaving 8 bases between them. The CDR3 loop is CASSFRTEETQYF. CDR3 coding DNA: TGCGCCAGCAGCTTCCGGACAGAAGAGACCCAGTACTTC.

The chain has TRBV2 and TRBJ2-3; possibly TRBD2 for D (6 bases). Per the germline V gene, CDR1 is SNHLY and CDR2 is FYNNEI. V lost 7 bases, J lost 4 bases, and 12 bases lay in between. The CDR3 sequence is 13 residues long. The CDR3 region has the DNA TGTGCCAGCACCCCCAGGGAGGCAGATACGCAGTATTTT. Its protein is CASTPREADTQYF.

The chain combines TRBV7-3 with TRBJ2-1, with 7 bases matching TRBD1. Germline CDR1 reads SGHTA; CDR2 reads FQGTGA. CDR3 length equals 15 residues. V was pared by 6 bases and J by 2 bases, with 7 bases of the junction left unmatched. The CDR3 is CASSKDRVTYNEQFF. The CDR3 DNA follows: TGTGCCAGCAGTAAAGACAGGGTGACCTACAATGAGCAGTTCTTC.

V is TRBV5-6 and J is TRBJ2-5; 9 bases are shared with TRBD2. Germline CDR1 and CDR2: SGHDT and YYEEEE. CDR3 length: 14 residues. V was pared by 5 bases and J by 7 bases, with 9 bases of the junction left unmatched. CDR3: CASSSGTSLGTQYF. The CDR3 bases are TGTGCCAGCAGTTCCGGGACTAGCTTGGGGACCCAGTACTTC.

This chain uses TRBV10-2 with TRBJ2-3; 8 bases are a match to TRBD2. The CDR3 totals 15 residues. Per germline, CDR1 WSHSY and CDR2 SAAADI. V lost 2 bases, J lost 2 bases, and 3 bases stayed unmatched. CDR3 nucleotide sequence: TGCGCCAGCAGTGAGGGAGCGGGGGTCACAGATACGCAGTATTTT. Translated: CASSEGAGVTDTQYF.

The V gene is TRBV5-1, the J gene TRBJ2-5; 8 nucleotides align to TRBD2. Losses at the gene ends were 4 bases for V and 5 bases for J; bases not matched to a gene: 7. The CDR3 loop spans 14 amino acids. CDR1 SGHRS and CDR2 YFSETQ come from the germline V gene. The CDR3 protein is CASSRSGLEETQYF. The CDR3 nucleotides are TGCGCCAGCAGCCGATCGGGACTAGAGGAGACCCAGTACTTC.

The chain employs TRBV24-1 and TRBJ2-3, with a weak D call TRBD1 (6 bases). This CDR3 is 14 amino acids long. Germline loops: CDR1 KGHDR, CDR2 SFDVKD. The V end was cut by 7 bases, the J end by 2 bases, with 12 bases between. In DNA form, the CDR3 reads TGTGCCACCAGCCGGGACACAACCACAGATACGCAGTATTTT. Its protein product is CATSRDTTTDTQYF.

This clone turned up a few times. The chain combines TRBV18 with TRBJ1-4, with TRBD1 matching 8 bases. CDR1 and CDR2 (germline): KGHSH, LQKENI. There are 16 residues in the CDR3. V shed 5 bases and J 6 bases; nucleotides not matched to a gene: 11. In nucleotides, the CDR3 is TGTGCCAGCTCAAAAATCAGGGGGCGCGACGATGAAAAACTGTTTTTT. This translates into CASSKIRGRDDEKLFF.

The chain recombines TRBV19 with TRBJ1-4; 10 nucleotides line up with TRBD1. J was trimmed by 7 bases and V by 10 bases; bases with no gene match: 3. The germline V gene encodes CDR1 LNHDA and CDR2 SQIVND (reference sequence). The length of the CDR3 is 12 residues. The CDR3 bases are TGTGCCACCCGGGACAGGGGTGAAAAACTGTTTTTT. This encodes CATRDRGEKLFF.

The rearrangement joins TRBV19 to TRBJ1-4, with D unresolved. The germline V and J ends were trimmed by 6 bases and 0 bases, with 11 bases remaining between them. The CDR3 has 15 residues. In germline, CDR1 is LNHDA, CDR2 SQIVND (reference sequence). CDR3 amino acids: CASSTGGATNEKLFF. The CDR3 coding sequence is TGTGCCAGTAGCACGGGAGGCGCAACTAATGAAAAACTGTTTTTT. The full variable domain, completed using reference TRBV19 and TRBJ1-4, is DGGITQSPKYLFRKEGQNVTLSCEQNLNHDAMYWYRQDPGQGLRLIYYSQIVNDFQKGDIAEGYSVSREKKESFPLTVTSAQKNPTAFYLCASSTGGATNEKLFFGSGTQLSVL.

The chain joins TRBV5-6 to TRBJ2-2; 9 bases are a match to TRBD2. In germline, CDR1 is SGHDT, CDR2 YYEEEE. V gave up 2 bases and J gave up 2 bases; unmatched junction bases: 4. The CDR3 spans 16 residues. The CDR3 reads CASSFWLAGNTGELFF. The DNA for the CDR3 is TGTGCCAGCAGCTTCTGGCTAGCGGGAAACACCGGGGAGCTGTTTTTT.

The rearrangement joins TRBV3-1 (or the pseudogene TRBV3-2) to TRBJ1-6; no clear D. The V gene lost 0 bases and the J gene lost 5 bases, with 8 bases spanning the gap. There are 15 residues in the CDR3. Looked up from germline, CDR1 is LGHDT and CDR2 is YNNKEL (reference sequence). CDR3 loop: CASSQEVADNSPLHF. The CDR3 DNA is TGTGCCAGCAGCCAAGAGGTGGCAGATAATTCACCCCTCCACTTT.

This clone was seen more than once but under ten times. The chain has TRBV18 and TRBJ1-4; tentatively, D is TRBD1 (5 bases). Per the germline V gene, CDR1 is KGHSH and CDR2 is LQKENI. The CDR3 loop spans 15 amino acids. The V end lost 6 bases, the J end lost 8 bases, and 19 bases lay between the germline ends. The CDR3, as DNA: TGTGCCAGCTCGATCCGGGGGGATAAAGGCGAAAAACTGTTTTTT. As protein: CASSIRGDKGEKLFF.

The chain links TRBV5-1 to TRBJ2-7; D unclear. Germline V lookup: CDR1 SGHRS, CDR2 YFSETQ. V lost 0 bases and J lost 2, with 6 bases in between. The CDR3 is made up of 13 amino acids. The CDR3 spells CASSLDNTYEQYF. CDR3 nucleotide sequence: TGCGCCAGCAGCTTGGACAACACCTACGAGCAGTACTTC. The full variable domain, rest sourced from reference TRBV5-1 and TRBJ2-7, is KAGVTQTPRYLIKTRGQQVTLSCSPISGHRSVSWYQQTPGQGLQFLFEYFSETQRNKGNFPGRFSGRQFSNSRSEMNVSTLELGDSALYLCASSLDNTYEQYFGPGTRLTVT.

This clone has just a few counts. This chain uses TRBV6-2 or TRBV6-3 with TRBJ1-6; D is possibly TRBD1 (5 bases). The CDR3 totals 15 residues. Trimming removed 2 bases from V and 6 bases from J, with 11 bases in between. Germline-derived CDR1 and CDR2 are MNHEY and SVGEGT. The CDR3 is CASSYATVRNSPLHF. The CDR3 DNA follows: TGTGCCAGCAGTTACGCGACAGTCCGTAATTCACCCCTCCACTTT.

V and J are TRBV19 and TRBJ1-1, with D maybe TRBD1 (6 bases). The germline V gene encodes CDR1 LNHDA and CDR2 SQIVND (reference sequence). The CDR3 length is 14 residues. Trimming stripped 5 bases from V and 0 bases from J, with 10 bases between. CDR3: CASSATGMNTEAFF. The CDR3 nucleotides are TGTGCCAGTAGTGCGACAGGAATGAACACTGAAGCTTTCTTT.

The chain combines TRBV3-1 (or the pseudogene TRBV3-2) with TRBJ1-2; D remains ambiguous. With 1 base removed from V and 4 bases from J, the gap between germline ends came to 10 bases. Germline values: CDR1 LGHDT, CDR2 YNNKEL (reference sequence). The CDR3 is 14 amino acids. The CDR3, as DNA: TGTGCCAGCAGCCAAGGTAACAGTCTCTATGGCTACACCTTC. This encodes CASSQGNSLYGYTF.

In its sample, this clone was seen a few times. This chain joins TRBV3-1 (or the pseudogene TRBV3-2) and TRBJ2-5; 7 bases agree with TRBD2. V gave up 4 bases and J gave up 3 bases; unmatched junction bases: 8. The CDR3 loop spans 15 amino acids. Germline V gene lookup returns CDR1 LGHDT and CDR2 YNNKEL (reference sequence). The CDR3 spells CASSPHLAEKETQYF. Written as DNA, the CDR3 is TGTGCCAGCAGCCCCCATCTAGCGGAGAAAGAGACCCAGTACTTC.

The chain employs TRBV7-9 and TRBJ2-1, with unresolved D. Germline assignment: CDR1 SEHNR and CDR2 FQNEAQ (reference sequence). The CDR3 is made up of 14 amino acids. V dropped 5 bases and J dropped 5 bases, with 13 bases sitting between them. In nucleotides, the CDR3 is TGTGCCAGCAGCCCACTTAGCCAGAACAATGAGCAGTTCTTC. This gives the protein CASSPLSQNNEQFF.

DNA of the CDR3: TGTGCCAGCAGCTTGGTCTCTAGCGGTCAAGAGACCCAGTACTTC. Translating it yields CASSLVSSGQETQYF. The chain couples TRBV5-5 to TRBJ2-5; 7 bases agree with TRBD2. The CDR3 loop spans 15 amino acids. Germline lookup yields CDR1 SGHKS and CDR2 YYEKEE (reference sequence). The ends lost 0 bases at V and 2 bases at J; junction bases unmatched: 4.

This chain uses TRBV4-3 with TRBJ2-7; the match to TRBD2 covers 8 bases. Per the germline V gene, CDR1 is LGHNA and CDR2 is YSLEER. V was pared by 1 base and J by 4 bases, with 6 bases of the junction left unmatched. CDR3 length equals 15 residues. The CDR3 region is CASSQAGGGLYEQYF. CDR3 nucleotide sequence: TGCGCCAGCAGCCAAGCGGGGGGGGGCCTATACGAGCAGTACTTC.